This TCR beta chain was found in a study of identical twins (dated by TCRdb to about 2016). Turning to the overall study: To test whether fetal clonotypes persist, this study deep-sequenced TCR alpha and beta repertoires from monozygotic twins, from unrelated adults of various ages, and from cord blood. To rule out contamination, the twin experiments were replicated at different times with different library preparation protocols.

All donors were healthy Caucasians. The twin cohort comprised three pairs of female monozygotic twins, all aged roughly 18 to 29 years. Peripheral blood mononuclear cells were used as the source from which RNA for TCR libraries was isolated. Worth noting for this clonotype: Its target antigen remains unknown. The record has no base qualities; no much larger clone is one base away.

The method was 5' RACE. The data were produced on an Illumina HiSeq 2000. A universal primer binding site was introduced by template switching, and a unique molecular identifier was present in the final cDNA, enabling accurate counting of TCR cDNA molecules. First-strand cDNA for TCR alpha and beta chains was synthesized from specific primers in the conserved constant-segment region. To control for contamination, every cDNA library was double barcoded, receiving both a SMART-Mk sample barcode and Illumina barcodes. TruSeq adapter sequences along with Illumina sample barcodes were introduced in two successive PCR steps. Sequencing of the TCR alpha and beta cDNA libraries was done on the Illumina HiSeq platform using custom primers. Per the original workflow: Raw reads were processed with MiGEC to extract unique molecular identifiers, and MiXCR was used to determine CDR3 positions. Recombination models were inferred per individual with the repgenHMM and IGoR tools using an EM algorithm. Shared clonotypes were analyzed with the tcR package in R, and sharing was normalized by the product of cloneset sizes. To study raw recombination without the effects of thymic and clonal selection, out-of-frame nonproductive sequences were analyzed. The raw public data were reprocessed by TCRdb itself: fastp quality trimming at Q25, MiXCR clonotype calling, in-frame beta chains only. Identical CDR3 protein sequences are pooled into one entry, listed with their most common genes and DNA. The V and J calls follow TCRdb's processing rather than the paper's. This sample has 750,000 to 950,000 distinct CDR3 sequences in its table, and roughly an eighth of those were observed once. Jointly, the top ten make up around 1.6% of the sample.

At the junction V is shortened by 3 bases and J by 4 bases; bases outside the gene matches: 6. The CDR3 spans 17 residues, from the cysteine through the phenylalanine. The CDR3 DNA has 51 bases and is translated from base 1. The CDR1 and CDR2 encoded by the germline V gene are SGDLS and YYNGEE. Study-wide conclusions, independent of this receptor: Compared with coincidental sharing between unrelated individuals, out-of-frame TCR alpha sequences shared between twins showed an excess of sequences with low generation probability. Because the same donors could not be followed over many years, conclusions were based on cross-sectional statistical analysis. Abundant cord blood beta clonotypes had fewer insertions, young adult naive repertoires showed a similar but weaker trend, and memory repertoires showed no such trend. Zero-insertion analyses could be partly confounded by invariant T cells such as MAIT and iNKT, although diverse VJ usage argued against such confounding for most clonotypes. Out-of-frame TCR alpha sharing in monozygotic twins was systematically underestimated by recombination models, whereas sharing between unrelated individuals was in agreement with the recombination models. In beta out-of-frame sequences, excess twin sharing was weaker, because having fewer shared sequences lowered the signal-to-noise ratio.

This sample also appeared in a second study, on yellow fever vaccine responses in identical twins. The second study, in turn, reports: The T cell response to vaccination in identical twins was reported by the authors to appear partly convergent and partly personalized. In identical twins, the study followed T cell clones that responded to the vaccine with precision.

The rearrangement joined TRBV9 to TRBJ2-2; 13 central bases correspond to TRBD2. This sequence originates from a woman aged 18 to 35 in good health. The material sequenced was PBMCs. The CDR3 reads CASSATSGRASTGELFF. At the DNA level, the sequence is TGTGCCAGCAGCGCAACTAGCGGGAGGGCCAGCACCGGGGAGCTGTTTTTT.